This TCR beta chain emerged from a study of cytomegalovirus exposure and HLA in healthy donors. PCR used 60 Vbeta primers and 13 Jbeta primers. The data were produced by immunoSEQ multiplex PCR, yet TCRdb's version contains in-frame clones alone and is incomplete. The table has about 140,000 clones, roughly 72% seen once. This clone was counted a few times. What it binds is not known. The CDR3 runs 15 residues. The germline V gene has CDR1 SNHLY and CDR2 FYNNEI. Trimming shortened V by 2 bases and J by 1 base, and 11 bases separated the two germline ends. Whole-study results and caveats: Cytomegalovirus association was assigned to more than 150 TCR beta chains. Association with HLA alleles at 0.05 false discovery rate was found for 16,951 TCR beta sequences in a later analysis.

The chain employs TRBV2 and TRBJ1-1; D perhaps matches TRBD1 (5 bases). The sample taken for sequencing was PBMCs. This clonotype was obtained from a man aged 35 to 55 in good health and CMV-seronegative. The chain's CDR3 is CASSERRGPNTEAFF. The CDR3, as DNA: TGTGCCAGCAGTGAACGGAGGGGACCGAACACTGAAGCTTTCTTT.